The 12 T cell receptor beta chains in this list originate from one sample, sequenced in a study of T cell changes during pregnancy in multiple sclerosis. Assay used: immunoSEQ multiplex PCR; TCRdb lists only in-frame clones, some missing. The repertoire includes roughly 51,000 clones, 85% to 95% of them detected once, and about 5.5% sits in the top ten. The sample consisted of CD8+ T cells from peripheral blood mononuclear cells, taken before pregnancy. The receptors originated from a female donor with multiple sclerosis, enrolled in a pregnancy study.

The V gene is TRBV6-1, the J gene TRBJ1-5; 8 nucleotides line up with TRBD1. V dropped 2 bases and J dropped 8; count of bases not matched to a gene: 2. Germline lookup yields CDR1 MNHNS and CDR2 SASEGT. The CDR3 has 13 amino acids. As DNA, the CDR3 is TGTGCCAGCAGTGAAACAGGGGGGAAGCCCCAGCATTTT. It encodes CASSETGGKPQHF.

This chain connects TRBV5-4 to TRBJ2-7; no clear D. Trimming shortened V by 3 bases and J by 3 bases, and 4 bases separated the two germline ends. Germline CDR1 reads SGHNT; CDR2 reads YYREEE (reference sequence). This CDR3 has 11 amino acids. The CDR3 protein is CASSSDYEQYF. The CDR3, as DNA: TGTGCCAGCAGCTCAGACTACGAGCAGTACTTC. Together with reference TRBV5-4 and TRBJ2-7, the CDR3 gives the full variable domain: ETGVTQSPTHLIKTRGQQVTLRCSSQSGHNTVSWYQQALGQGPQFIFQYYREEENGRGNFPPRFSGLQFPNYSSELNVNALELDDSALYLCASSSDYEQYFGPGTRLTVT.

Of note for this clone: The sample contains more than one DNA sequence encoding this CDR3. Here the CDR3 reads CASNSRNEQFF. In nucleotides, the CDR3 is TGTGCCAGTAACAGTCGCAATGAGCAGTTCTTC. The V call is TRBV19, the J call TRBJ2-1; no clear D gene. V gave up 7 bases and J gave up 6 bases, with 7 bases separating them. Germline V gives CDR1 LNHDA, CDR2 SQIVND (reference sequence). The CDR3 spans 11 residues.

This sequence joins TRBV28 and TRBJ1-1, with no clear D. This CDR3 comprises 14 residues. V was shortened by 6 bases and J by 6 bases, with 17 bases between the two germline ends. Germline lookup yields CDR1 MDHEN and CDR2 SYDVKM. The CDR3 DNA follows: TGTGCCAGCAGCGTCCAGCGTCTCGGGGCTGAAGCTTTCTTT. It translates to CASSVQRLGAEAFF. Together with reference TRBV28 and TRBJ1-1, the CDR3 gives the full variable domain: DVKVTQSSRYLVKRTGEKVFLECVQDMDHENMFWYRQDPGLGLRLIYFSYDVKMKEKGDIPEGYSVSREKKERFSLILESASTNQTSMYLCASSVQRLGAEAFFGQGTRLTVV.

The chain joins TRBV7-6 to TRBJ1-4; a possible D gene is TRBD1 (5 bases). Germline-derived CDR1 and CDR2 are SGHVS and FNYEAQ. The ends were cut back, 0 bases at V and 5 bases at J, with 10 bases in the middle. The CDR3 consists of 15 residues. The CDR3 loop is CASSLARGGNEKLFF. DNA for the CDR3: TGTGCCAGCAGCTTAGCGAGGGGAGGAAATGAAAAACTGTTTTTT.

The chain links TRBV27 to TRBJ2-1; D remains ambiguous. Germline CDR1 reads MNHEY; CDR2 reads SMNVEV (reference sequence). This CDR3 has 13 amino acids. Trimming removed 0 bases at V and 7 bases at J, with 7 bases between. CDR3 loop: CASSLSSVNEQFF. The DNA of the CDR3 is TGTGCCAGCAGTTTATCGTCTGTAAATGAGCAGTTCTTC.

CDR3 sequence: CASSLGDYRYNEQFF. The CDR3 region has the DNA TGTGCCAGCAGTTTGGGGGACTACCGGTACAATGAGCAGTTCTTC. V gene TRBV28 combines with J gene TRBJ2-1; 7 bases align to TRBD2. J lost 4 bases, V lost 3 bases, and 6 bases had no gene match. This CDR3 is built from 15 residues. Germline V gives CDR1 MDHEN, CDR2 SYDVKM.

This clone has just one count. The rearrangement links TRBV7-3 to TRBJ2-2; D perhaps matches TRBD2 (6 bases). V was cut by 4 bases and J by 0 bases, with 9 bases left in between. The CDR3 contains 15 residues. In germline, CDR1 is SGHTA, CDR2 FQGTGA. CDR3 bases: TGTGCCAGCAGCTATGGAGGGCCGAACACCGGGGAGCTGTTTTTT. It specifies CASSYGGPNTGELFF.

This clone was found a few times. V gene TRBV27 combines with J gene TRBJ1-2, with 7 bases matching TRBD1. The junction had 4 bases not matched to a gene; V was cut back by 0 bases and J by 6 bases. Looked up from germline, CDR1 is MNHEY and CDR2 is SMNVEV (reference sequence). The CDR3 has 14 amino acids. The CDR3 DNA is TGTGCCAGCAGTTTATCAGGACAGGTCCATGGCTACACCTTC. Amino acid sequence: CASSLSGQVHGYTF.

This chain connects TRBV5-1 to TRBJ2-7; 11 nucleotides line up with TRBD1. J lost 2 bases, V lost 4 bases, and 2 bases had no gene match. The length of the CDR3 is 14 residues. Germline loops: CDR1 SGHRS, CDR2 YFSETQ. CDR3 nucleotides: TGCGCCAGCAGCACGGACAGGGGGCCCTACGAGCAGTACTTC. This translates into CASSTDRGPYEQYF.

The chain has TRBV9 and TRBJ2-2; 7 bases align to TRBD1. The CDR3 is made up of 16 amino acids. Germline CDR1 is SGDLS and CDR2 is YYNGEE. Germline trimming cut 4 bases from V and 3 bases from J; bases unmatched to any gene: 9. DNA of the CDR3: TGTGCCAGCAGCCCTCGTTGGGACAGCGACACCGGGGAGCTGTTTTTT. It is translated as CASSPRWDSDTGELFF.

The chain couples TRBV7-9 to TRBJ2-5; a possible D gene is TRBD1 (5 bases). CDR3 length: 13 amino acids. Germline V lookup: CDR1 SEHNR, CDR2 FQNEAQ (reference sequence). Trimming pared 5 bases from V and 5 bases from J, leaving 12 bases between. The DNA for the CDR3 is TGTGCCAGCAGCCCCCGGACAACGGAGACCCAGTACTTC. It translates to CASSPRTTETQYF. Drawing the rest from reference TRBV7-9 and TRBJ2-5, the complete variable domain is DTGVSQNPRHKITKRGQNVTFRCDPISEHNRLYWYRQTLGQGPEFLTYFQNEAQLEKSRLLSDRFSAERPKGSFSTLEIQRTEQGDSAMYLCASSPRTTETQYFGPGTRLLVL.